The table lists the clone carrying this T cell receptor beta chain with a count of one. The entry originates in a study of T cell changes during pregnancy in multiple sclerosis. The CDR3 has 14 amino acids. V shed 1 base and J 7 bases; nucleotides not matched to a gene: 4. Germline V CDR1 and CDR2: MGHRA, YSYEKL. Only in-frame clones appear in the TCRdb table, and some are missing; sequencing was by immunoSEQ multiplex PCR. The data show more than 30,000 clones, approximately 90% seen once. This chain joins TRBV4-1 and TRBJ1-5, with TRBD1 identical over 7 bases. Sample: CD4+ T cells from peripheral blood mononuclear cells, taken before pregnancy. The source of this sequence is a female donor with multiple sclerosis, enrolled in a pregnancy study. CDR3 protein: CASSQVTGDQPQHF. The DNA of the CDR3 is TGCGCCAGCAGCCAAGTTACAGGGGACCAGCCCCAGCATTTT.